This T cell receptor (beta chain) was found in a study of T cells in Graves' hyperthyroidism and ophthalmopathy. Findings and caveats of the study: The model's output predicted ophthalmopathy at a median of about 6.5 months prior to onset. The blood repertoire included most of the expanded thyroid clonotypes above 0.001.

The CDR3 regions of TCR beta were amplified from RNA transcripts. Using the HTBI primer set, a first-round RT-PCR was run on the TCR CDR3. TCRdb itself ran the multiplex PCR reads through MiXCR, one entry per CDR3 protein. The sample lists roughly 500,000 distinct CDR3 sequences, over 45% seen once, with about 43% in the top ten. Note on this clonotype: Antigen: not known. An end of the junction does not agree with germline; a read error may underlie this.

Uncontrolled infection, other autoimmune disease, pregnancy or lactation led to exclusion. The source is an adult woman with Graves' disease, either hyperthyroidism or ophthalmopathy (not recorded which). Specimen: peripheral blood or thyroid tissue (not recorded which).

The CDR3 reads CASSSRRGAFF. The CDR3 DNA follows: TGCGCCAGCAGCTCCCGCCGTGGGGCTTTCTTT. The V call is TRBV5-4, the J call TRBJ1-1; D unclear. The CDR3 covers 11 residues. Germline lookup yields CDR1 SGHNT and CDR2 YYREEE (reference sequence). Supplemented by reference TRBV5-4 and TRBJ1-1, the full variable domain reads ETGVTQSPTHLIKTRGQQVTLRCSSQSGHNTVSWYQQALGQGPQFIFQYYREEENGRGNFPPRFSGLQFPNYSSELNVNALELDDSALYLCASSSRRGAFFGQGTRLTVV.